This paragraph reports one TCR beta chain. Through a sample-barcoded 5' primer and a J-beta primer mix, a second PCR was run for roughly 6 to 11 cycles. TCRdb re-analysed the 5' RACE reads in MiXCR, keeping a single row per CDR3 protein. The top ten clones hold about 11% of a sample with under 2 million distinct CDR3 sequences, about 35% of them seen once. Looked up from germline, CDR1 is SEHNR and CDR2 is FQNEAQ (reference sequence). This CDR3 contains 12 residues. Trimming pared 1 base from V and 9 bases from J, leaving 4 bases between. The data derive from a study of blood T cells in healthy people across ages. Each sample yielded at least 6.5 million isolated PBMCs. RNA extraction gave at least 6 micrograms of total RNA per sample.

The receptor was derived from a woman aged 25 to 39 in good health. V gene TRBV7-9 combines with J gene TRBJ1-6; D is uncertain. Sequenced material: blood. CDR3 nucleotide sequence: TGTGCCAGCAGCTTAGAGAGTTCACCCCTCCACTTT. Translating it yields CASSLESSPLHF.